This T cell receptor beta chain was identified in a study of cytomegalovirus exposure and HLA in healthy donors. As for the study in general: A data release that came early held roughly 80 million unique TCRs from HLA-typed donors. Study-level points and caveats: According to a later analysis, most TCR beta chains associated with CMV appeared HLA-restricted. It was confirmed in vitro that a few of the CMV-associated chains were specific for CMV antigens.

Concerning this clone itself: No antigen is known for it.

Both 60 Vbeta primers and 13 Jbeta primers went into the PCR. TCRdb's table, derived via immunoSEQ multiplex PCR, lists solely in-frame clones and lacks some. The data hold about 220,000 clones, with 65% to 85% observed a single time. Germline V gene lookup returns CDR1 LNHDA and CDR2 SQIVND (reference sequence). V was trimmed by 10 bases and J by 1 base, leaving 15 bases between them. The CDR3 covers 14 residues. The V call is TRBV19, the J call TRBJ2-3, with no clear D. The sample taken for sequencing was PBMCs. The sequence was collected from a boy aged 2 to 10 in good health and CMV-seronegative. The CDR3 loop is CATRWQVGTDTQYF. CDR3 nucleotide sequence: TGTGCCACCAGGTGGCAGGTAGGCACAGATACGCAGTATTTT.